These 23 T cell receptor beta chains came from one sample sequenced in a study of control samples from healthy donors and cancer patients. The method was immunoSEQ multiplex PCR; TCRdb's version includes in-frame clones alone and lacks a portion of them. Here the sample spans approximately 150,000 clones, 80% to 95% being singletons. Sequences were obtained from blood. These receptor sequences come from a man aged 30 to 45 in good health.

The chain combines TRBV19 with TRBJ2-5, with D possibly being TRBD2 (5 bases). V shed 5 bases and J shed 5 bases, with 12 bases lying between them. Germline V lookup: CDR1 LNHDA, CDR2 SQIVND (reference sequence). This CDR3 has 13 residues. CDR3 sequence: CASSSRVAETQYF. CDR3 nucleotides: TGTGCCAGTAGTTCCCGAGTAGCGGAGACCCAGTACTTC.

This clone was seen a handful of times. DNA of the CDR3: TGCAGCGCTCAGGGGTGGGAGTCTGGCTACACCTTC. Translating gives CSAQGWESGYTF. The chain employs TRBV29-1 and TRBJ1-2, with TRBD1 as a possible D gene (6 bases). The ends were cut back, 7 bases at V and 7 bases at J, with 16 bases in the middle. The CDR3 runs to 12 residues. CDR1 and CDR2 from the germline V gene are SQVTM and ANQGSEA.

The chain couples TRBV3-1 (or the pseudogene TRBV3-2) to TRBJ1-5, with D uncertain. The germline V and J ends were trimmed by 0 bases and 7 bases, with 10 bases remaining between them. This CDR3 region has 14 residues. The germline CDR1 and CDR2 sequences are LGHDT and YNNKEL (reference sequence). The CDR3 sequence is CASSQDPGVQPQHF. In nucleotides, the CDR3 is TGTGCCAGCAGCCAAGATCCCGGGGTACAGCCCCAGCATTTT.

In this sample, this clone turned up once. The gene calls are TRBV19 and TRBJ1-1; D remains unclear. Trimming removed 1 base from V and 6 bases from J, with 12 bases in between. The CDR3 has 14 amino acids. Germline V gene lookup returns CDR1 LNHDA and CDR2 SQIVND (reference sequence). The CDR3 coding sequence is TGTGCCAGTAGTATAGTCTTGGATAACTCTGAAGCTTTCTTT. Its protein is CASSIVLDNSEAFF.

V usage is TRBV30 and J usage is TRBJ1-1, with D maybe TRBD1 (6 bases). Germline loops: CDR1 GTSNPN, CDR2 SVGIG (reference sequence). This CDR3 contains 12 residues. Trimming shortened V by 3 bases and J by 7 bases, and 12 bases separated the two germline ends. The DNA for the CDR3 is TGTGCCTGGAGCCCAGGACAGAATGAAGCTTTCTTT. Residues: CAWSPGQNEAFF.

The sample holds many counts of this clone. V is TRBV28 and J is TRBJ2-7, with TRBD1 matching over 12 bases. The ends lost 2 bases at V and 6 bases at J; junction bases unmatched: 5. The CDR3 is 15 amino acids. Germline V CDR1 and CDR2: MDHEN, SYDVKM. The CDR3, as DNA: TGTGCCAGCAGTTTAGTGGGACAGGGGGCTCTCGAGCAGTACTTC. Its translation: CASSLVGQGALEQYF.

The gene calls are TRBV29-1 and TRBJ1-4; a weak D match, TRBD1 (5 bases). The CDR3 extends over 14 amino acids. The V gene lost 4 bases and the J gene lost 3 bases, with 12 bases spanning the gap. Germline V lookup: CDR1 SQVTM, CDR2 ANQGSEA. In DNA, the CDR3 is TGCAGCGTTGTGGTGGGACGGTCTAATGAAAAACTGTTTTTT. Encoded protein: CSVVVGRSNEKLFF.

The rearrangement joins TRBV5-6 to TRBJ2-7; D is uncertain. Germline V lookup: CDR1 SGHDT, CDR2 YYEEEE. The CDR3 has 13 residues. The V end was cut by 1 base, the J end by 2 bases, with 7 bases between. The CDR3 is CASSLRPTYEQYF. Here the CDR3 DNA reads TGTGCCAGCAGCTTGAGACCAACCTACGAGCAGTACTTC.

The J gene is TRBJ1-1, the V gene TRBV29-1, with unresolved D. The CDR3 length is 10 residues. The V end was cut by 5 bases, the J end by 4 bases, with 5 bases between. Per germline, CDR1 SQVTM and CDR2 ANQGSEA. CDR3 region: CSVPGTEAFF. DNA for the CDR3: TGCAGCGTTCCAGGCACTGAAGCTTTCTTT. The full variable domain, rest sourced from reference TRBV29-1 and TRBJ1-1, is SAVISQKPSRDICQRGTSLTIQCQVDSQVTMMFWYRQQPGQSLTLIATANQGSEATYESGFVIDKFPISRPNLTFSTLTVSNMSPEDSSIYLCSVPGTEAFFGQGTRLTVV.

The chain has TRBV29-1 and TRBJ2-7; D not certain. Between the trimmed V and J ends, which lost 3 bases and 6 bases, there was a span of 15 bases. This CDR3 has 13 residues. Germline CDR1 reads SQVTM; CDR2 reads ANQGSEA. Here the CDR3 DNA reads TGCAGCGTTGAGATAGGTACGATCCGCGAGCAGTACTTC. As protein: CSVEIGTIREQYF.

V usage is TRBV28 and J usage is TRBJ1-2, with a tentative D call TRBD1 (5 bases). The length of the CDR3 is 11 residues. The V end lost 10 bases, the J end lost 5 bases, and 11 bases lay between the germline ends. CDR1 and CDR2 (germline): MDHEN, SYDVKM. CDR3 sequence (DNA): TGTGCCATCTGGGGCCGTTATGGCTACACCTTC. Translated: CAIWGRYGYTF.

The chain links TRBV12-5 to TRBJ2-7; 13 bases are shared with TRBD2. The trim removed 5 bases at V and 0 bases at J, leaving 10 bases unmatched. The CDR3 is 18 amino acids. CDR1 is LGHNT and CDR2 is FRNRAP in the germline V gene. The CDR3 DNA reads as TGTGCTAGTGGTCCGCCGGGACTAGCGGGGCTAAGCTCCTACGAGCAGTACTTC. As protein: CASGPPGLAGLSSYEQYF.

In this sample, this clone turned up a few times. The V call is TRBV7-6, the J call TRBJ1-1; TRBD1 matches 8 bases. The CDR3 covers 14 residues. The germline gives CDR1 SGHVS, CDR2 FNYEAQ. V was clipped by 5 bases and J by 3 bases; unmatched bases: 5. The CDR3 nucleotides are TGTGCCAGCAGCCCAGGACAGGGCTACACTGAAGCTTTCTTT. Translating gives CASSPGQGYTEAFF.

This sequence joins TRBV2 and TRBJ2-2; possibly TRBD1 or TRBD2 for D (5 bases each). The germline gives CDR1 SNHLY, CDR2 FYNNEI. CDR3 length: 15 amino acids. The V gene lost 7 bases and the J gene lost 0 bases, with 12 bases spanning the gap. CDR3 DNA: TGTGCCAGCACCGGGACGGCCGCGAACACCGGGGAGCTGTTTTTT. This codes for CASTGTAANTGELFF. The variable domain in full, with the rest retrieved from reference TRBV2 and TRBJ2-2, is EPEVTQTPSHQVTQMGQEVILRCVPISNHLYFYWYRQILGQKVEFLVSFYNNEISEKSEIFDDQFSVERPDGSNFTLKIRSTKLEDSAMYFCASTGTAANTGELFFGEGSRLTVL.

This sequence joins TRBV3-1 (or the pseudogene TRBV3-2) and TRBJ2-3; 7 bases align to TRBD2. This CDR3 has 16 amino acids. V was pared by 1 base and J by 1 base, with 5 bases of the junction left unmatched. Per germline, CDR1 LGHDT and CDR2 YNNKEL (reference sequence). CDR3 bases: TGTGCCAGCAGCCAAGCCCGTCGGGGGGGCACAGATACGCAGTATTTT. Translating gives CASSQARRGGTDTQYF.

V usage is TRBV6-5 and J usage is TRBJ1-2, with D possibly TRBD1 on 5 matching bases. The V gene lost 6 bases and the J gene lost 8 bases, with 10 bases spanning the gap. The germline gives CDR1 MNHEY, CDR2 SVGAGI. The CDR3 spans 11 residues. DNA of the CDR3: TGTGCCAGCAGGGGACTCAGGGGCTACACCTTC. Translated, it gives CASRGLRGYTF.

This chain uses TRBV5-8 with TRBJ1-2; TRBD1 agrees at 7 bases. The CDR3 has 16 residues. Germline assignment: CDR1 SGHTS and CDR2 YDEGEE. The V gene end was trimmed by 4 bases and the J gene end by 4 bases; junction bases not matched to a gene: 13. The CDR3 spells CASSLKGAGSLYGYTF. The DNA of the CDR3 is TGTGCCAGCAGCCTCAAGGGGGCCGGCAGCCTCTATGGCTACACCTTC.

CDR3 loop: CASSLEGSGYTF. The DNA of the CDR3 is TGTGCCAGCAGTTTAGAAGGGTCTGGCTACACCTTC. This sequence joins TRBV12-3 or TRBV12-4 and TRBJ1-2; D is unclear. Trimming removed 1 base at V and 7 bases at J, with 7 bases between. The CDR3 is 12 residues long.

The chain employs TRBV25-1 and TRBJ2-6, with D perhaps TRBD1 (6 bases). V lost 1 base to trimming and J lost 2 bases, with 12 bases between them. In germline, CDR1 is MGHDK, CDR2 SYGVNS. The length of the CDR3 is 17 residues. The CDR3 is CASSESQGKAGANVLTF. CDR3 bases: TGTGCCAGCAGTGAATCTCAGGGGAAAGCTGGGGCCAACGTCCTGACTTTC.

This chain uses TRBV7-9 with TRBJ1-2; a possible D gene is TRBD1 (6 bases). CDR3 length: 15 residues. The germline V and J ends were trimmed by 6 bases and 0 bases, with 14 bases remaining between them. In germline, CDR1 is SEHNR, CDR2 FQNEAQ (reference sequence). Written as DNA, the CDR3 is TGTGCCAGCAGTCCGGTGACAGGAACTAACTATGGCTACACCTTC. Protein: CASSPVTGTNYGYTF.

The chain uses TRBV28 and TRBJ1-2; a weak D match, TRBD1 (6 bases). V lost 5 bases and J 1 base, leaving 8 bases between the germline ends. Germline CDR1 is MDHEN and CDR2 is SYDVKM. The CDR3 is 13 amino acids. The CDR3 sequence is CASSLDSNYGYTF. Here the CDR3 DNA reads TGTGCCAGCAGTCTGGACAGTAACTATGGCTACACCTTC.

The V and J genes are TRBV6-4 and TRBJ2-1; TRBD2 agrees at 8 bases. The length of the CDR3 is 15 residues. The V segment lost 0 bases and the J segment 2 bases; nucleotides outside the gene matches: 0. The V gene's germline CDR1 is MRHNA and CDR2 SNTAGT. CDR3 sequence reads: CASSDSGGAYNEQFF. CDR3 bases: TGTGCCAGCAGTGACTCCGGGGGGGCCTACAATGAGCAGTTCTTC.

The chain couples TRBV5-6 to TRBJ1-2, with 7 bases fitting TRBD1. Germline V lookup: CDR1 SGHDT, CDR2 YYEEEE. This CDR3 is 12 amino acids long. After removal of 4 bases from V and 8 bases from J, the junction contained 5 bases not matched to a gene. CDR3 bases: TGTGCCAGCAGCGTGGGACAGCCAGGCTACACCTTC. Amino acid sequence: CASSVGQPGYTF. Looking up the rest from reference TRBV5-6 and TRBJ1-2 gives the full variable domain: DAGVTQSPTHLIKTRGQQVTLRCSPKSGHDTVSWYQQALGQGPQFIFQYYEEEERQRGNFPDRFSGHQFPNYSSELNVNALLLGDSALYLCASSVGQPGYTFGSGTRLTVV.